This T cell receptor beta chain was recovered during a study of T cell responses to AZD1222 COVID-19 vaccine. Looking at the study overall: Pooled samples include second doses given at about 4 or 12 weeks. Study results and limitations: With two AZD1222 doses given, Spike-specific TCR breadth and depth both rose. Along spike, vaccine-associated CD4 TCRs were found throughout, with dominance at 160-218 and 743-854.

Data came from immunoSEQ multiplex PCR; TCRdb stores just in-frame clones and leaves some out. The sample consists of 130,000 to 150,000 clones, roughly 88% of them appearing once. Deletions cut 1 base from V and 1 base from J, with 11 bases between. Germline assignment: CDR1 SGHRS and CDR2 YFSETQ. The CDR3 runs 15 residues. About this clone: Its antigen is not known.

The sequence came from an adult in good health. The chain is built from TRBV5-1 and TRBJ1-2; D is unclear. Sample: peripheral blood, taken on day 0 of AZD1222 vaccination. The CDR3 DNA reads as TGCGCCAGCAGCTTGAGCCCCGATCGTAACTATGGCTACACCTTC. Translation: CASSLSPDRNYGYTF.